This entry concerns a single TCR beta chain. The antigen is undetermined. Clones were read by immunoSEQ multiplex PCR, and TCRdb kept only the in-frame ones, dropping some. The table includes about 39,000 clones, around nine tenths detected once. The record originates from a study of lymphopenia after photon versus proton radiotherapy. Study conclusions and caveats: Post-nadir diversity loss with photons came from oligoclonal expansion, particularly CD8+ Temra cells.

This TCR came from a man in his 60s with cholangiocarcinoma. The starting material was peripheral blood, obtained from a patient treated with photon-based radiotherapy.

The CDR3 sequence: CASSLRAGDNEKLFF. The DNA of the CDR3 is TGCGCCAGCAGCTTGAGGGCGGGCGATAATGAAAAACTGTTTTTT. The V gene is TRBV5-1, the J gene TRBJ1-4, with D unclear. The ends were cut back, 1 base at V and 4 bases at J, with 11 bases in the middle. The CDR3 covers 15 residues. Germline CDR1 is SGHRS and CDR2 is YFSETQ.